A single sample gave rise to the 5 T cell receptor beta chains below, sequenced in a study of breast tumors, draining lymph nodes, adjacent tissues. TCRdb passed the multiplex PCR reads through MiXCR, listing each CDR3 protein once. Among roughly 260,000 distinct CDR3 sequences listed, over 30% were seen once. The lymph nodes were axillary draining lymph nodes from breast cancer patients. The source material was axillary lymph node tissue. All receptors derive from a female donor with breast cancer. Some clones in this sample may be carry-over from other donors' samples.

The CDR3 sequence: CATSRDTGADTQYF. In nucleotides, the CDR3 is TGTGCCACCAGCAGAGATACGGGGGCAGATACGCAGTATTTT. The V gene is TRBV15, the J gene TRBJ2-3; weak D call: TRBD2 (6 bases). Germline values: CDR1 LNHNV, CDR2 YYDKDF (reference sequence). The CDR3 totals 14 residues. V was trimmed by 0 bases and J by 4 bases, leaving 8 bases between them.

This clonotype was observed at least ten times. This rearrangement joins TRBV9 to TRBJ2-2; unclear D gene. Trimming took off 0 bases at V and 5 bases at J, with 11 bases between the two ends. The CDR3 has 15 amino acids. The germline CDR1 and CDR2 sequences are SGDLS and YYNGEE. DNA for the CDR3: TGTGCCAGCAGCGTAGTCGGTTTGGGTACCGGGGAGCTGTTTTTT. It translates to CASSVVGLGTGELFF. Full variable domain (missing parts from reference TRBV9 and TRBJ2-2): DSGVTQTPKHLITATGQRVTLRCSPRSGDLSVYWYQQSLDQGLQFLIQYYNGEERAKGNILERFSAQQFPDLHSELNLSSLELGDSALYFCASSVVGLGTGELFFGEGSRLTVL.

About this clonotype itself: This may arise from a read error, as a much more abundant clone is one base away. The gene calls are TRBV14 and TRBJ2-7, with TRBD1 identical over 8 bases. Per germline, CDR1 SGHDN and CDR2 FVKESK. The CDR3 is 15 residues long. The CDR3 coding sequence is TGTGCCAGCAGCCGCTCGAGGACAGGGAGGTACGAGCCGTACTTC. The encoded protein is CASSRSRTGRYEPYF.

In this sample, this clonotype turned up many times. This chain's CDR3 is CASSKTGGFWDEQFF. The CDR3 coding sequence is TGCGCCAGCAGCAAGACAGGGGGCTTCTGGGATGAGCAGTTCTTC. The chain uses TRBV4-3 and TRBJ2-1, with 10 bases aligning to TRBD1. The CDR3 totals 15 residues. V lost 5 bases, J lost 8 bases, and 9 bases stayed unmatched. Germline loops: CDR1 LGHNA, CDR2 YSLEER.

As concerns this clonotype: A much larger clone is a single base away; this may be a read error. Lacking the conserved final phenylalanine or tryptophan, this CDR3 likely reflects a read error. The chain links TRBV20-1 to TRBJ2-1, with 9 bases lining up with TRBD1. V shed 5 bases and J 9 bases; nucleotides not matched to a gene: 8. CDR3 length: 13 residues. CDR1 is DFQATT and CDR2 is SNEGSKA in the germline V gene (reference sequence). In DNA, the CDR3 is TGCAGTGCTGGTCGGACAGGGGTGGTTGAGCAGTTCCTC. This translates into CSAGRTGVVEQFL.